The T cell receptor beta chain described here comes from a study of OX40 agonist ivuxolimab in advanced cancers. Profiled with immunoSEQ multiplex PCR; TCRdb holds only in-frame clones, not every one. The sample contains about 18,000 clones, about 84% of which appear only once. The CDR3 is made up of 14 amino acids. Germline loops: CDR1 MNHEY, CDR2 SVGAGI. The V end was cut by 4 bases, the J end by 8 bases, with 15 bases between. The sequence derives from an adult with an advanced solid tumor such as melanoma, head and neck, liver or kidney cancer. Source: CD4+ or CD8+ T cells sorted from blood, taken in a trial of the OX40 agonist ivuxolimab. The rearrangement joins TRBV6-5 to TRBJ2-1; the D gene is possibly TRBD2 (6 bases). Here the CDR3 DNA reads TGTGCCAGCAGTTGGCGGGACTCCTTAGATGAGCAGTTCTTC. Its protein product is CASSWRDSLDEQFF.